This T cell receptor beta chain was captured in a study of shared clonotypes between healthy human individuals. Study-wide findings and caveats: Sampling involved blood alone; tissue repertoires likely differ.

The CDR3 length is 12 residues. V was pared by 9 bases and J by 1 base, with 7 bases between. CDR1 is ENHRY, CDR2 SYGVKD, per germline. The data were produced by immunoSEQ multiplex PCR, yet TCRdb's version contains in-frame clones alone and is incomplete. Among about a million clones, roughly 77% were seen once, and the ten largest hold roughly 0.9%. Remarks on this clone: As yet, its antigen is unknown.

The chain carries TRBV10-3 and TRBJ2-1; perhaps TRBD2 as D (6 bases). The source is a man between 18 and 29 years old in good health. Some clones in this sample may be carry-over from other donors' samples. The sequencing input was memory CD4+ T cells from PBMCs. The subset is: CD45RA-negative fraction. CDR3 amino acids: CAMAGSYNEQFF. The CDR3 bases are TGTGCCATGGCGGGATCCTACAATGAGCAGTTCTTC.